This T cell receptor beta chain is from a study of T-cell reconstitution after alpha-beta-depleted transplantation in children. This clonotype was recorded many times. The CDR3 sequence is 14 residues long. Germline V lookup: CDR1 DFQATT, CDR2 SNEGSKA (reference sequence). Trimming left V 0 bases short and J 2 bases short, with 8 bases between. TCRbeta library construction was performed incorporating unique molecular identifiers. One entry per CDR3 protein, called by TCRdb with MiXCR from the PCR reads. The data hold about 410,000 distinct CDR3 sequences, with about a fifth observed a single time. This sequence originates from a human donor who donated a stem cell graft to a child with acute myeloid leukemia. The sequencing used PBMCs from the stem cell graft donor, collected from the stem cell graft. The chain uses TRBV20-1 and TRBJ2-1; D may be TRBD2 (5 bases). The CDR3 DNA reads as TGCAGTGCTAGAGATTCCGGGACCTACAATGAGCAGTTCTTC. Amino acid sequence: CSARDSGTYNEQFF.